Included here is one TCR beta chain sequence, with context. Its specificity is not known. Post-ART PBMC samples numbered at least two per donor, and pre-ART ones at least one. The content of samples before DNA extraction was roughly 0.9-11 million cryopreserved PBMC. The data are from a study of long-term antiretroviral therapy in people with HIV. Study observations and caveats: Post-ART, diversity grew, though it stayed under transplant donor control levels. Control repertoires displayed wider CDR3 length ranges than the HIV repertoires.

Sequencing used immunoSEQ v3.0 at survey level. TCRdb's table, derived via immunoSEQ multiplex PCR, lists solely in-frame clones and lacks some. The sample consists of roughly 17,000 clones, around 73% of them appearing once. Sequenced here: unsorted PBMCs, sampled 0.3 years after starting antiretroviral therapy. This clonotype was sampled from a woman between 45 and 65 years old with HIV.

CDR3 DNA: TGTGCCTGGAGTAAGGGACAGGGTATGAACATTCAGTACTTC. As protein: CAWSKGQGMNIQYF. The chain links TRBV30 to TRBJ2-4, with TRBD1 matching 9 bases. The CDR3 contains 14 residues. The germline gives CDR1 GTSNPN, CDR2 SVGIG (reference sequence). The trim removed 2 bases at V and 7 bases at J, leaving 6 bases unmatched.